This is a list of T cell receptor beta chains from one sample in a study of blood T cell repertoires in COVID-19. Here immunoSEQ multiplex PCR was the method, and the copy in TCRdb shows in-frame clones only, minus some. The profile shows about 300,000 clones, roughly 86% of them singletons. The material sequenced was peripheral blood. The origin of the receptors is a woman between 45 and 60 years old with acute or convalescent COVID-19. Each CDR3 is given with its conserved first and last residue. D genes are given only for firm matches. Rows may omit the clone size; those that give it use once, few, many or a size class.

TRBJ2-7 | . | TRBV7-3 | TRBD2 | CASSPGGSYEQYF | TGTGCCAGCAGCCCGGGGGGGAGCTACGAGCAGTACTTC
TRBJ2-7 | . | TRBV28 | TRBD2 | CASRLAGLAGIYEQYF | TGTGCCAGCCGGTTAGCAGGACTAGCGGGGATCTACGAGCAGTACTTC
TRBJ1-3 | once | TRBV5-4 | TRBD1 | CASSLGQAGNTIYF | TGTGCCAGCAGCCTCGGACAGGCTGGAAACACCATATATTTT
TRBJ2-7 | . | TRBV19 | TRBD1 | CASSISPSRFLQGIVYEQYF | TGTGCCAGTAGTATATCCCCATCCAGGTTCCTACAGGGGATAGTCTACGAGCAGTACTTC
TRBJ2-7 | few | TRBV28 | . | CASSLSDYLPSLEQYF | TGTGCCAGCAGTTTATCGGACTATCTGCCCTCCCTCGAGCAGTACTTC
TRBJ2-2 | . | TRBV18 | TRBD1 | CASSAGTANTGELFF | TGTGCCAGCTCGGCCGGGACAGCGAACACCGGGGAGCTGTTTTTT
TRBJ2-5 | . | TRBV6-1 | . | CASSEPYQETQYF | TGTGCCAGCAGTGAACCGTACCAAGAGACCCAGTACTTC
TRBJ1-1 | . | TRBV28 | . | CASSLGRLNTEAFF | TGTGCCAGCAGTTTAGGGAGGCTGAACACTGAAGCTTTCTTT
TRBJ2-3 | . | TRBV28 | TRBD2 | CASSLLAGLTDTQYF | TGTGCCAGCAGTTTATTAGCGGGCCTCACAGATACGCAGTATTTT
TRBJ1-1 | . | TRBV5-1 | . | CASSLVGRGGTEAFF | TGCGCCAGCAGCTTGGTTGGACGGGGGGGAACTGAAGCTTTCTTT